The entry below gives a single T cell receptor beta chain sequence along with its context. Its antigen is currently not known. It has no much larger one-base neighbor in the sample; base qualities were not kept. This entry comes from a study of blood T cell repertoires in COVID-19 (dated by TCRdb to about 2020). About the investigation overall: The collaborator samples originated in the United States, Italy and Spain and spanned the acute and convalescent phases of COVID-19. HLA class I and class II types, where available, came from metadata supplied by the sample provider rather than from assay-based typing. Subjects who had been exposed to COVID-19, were actively infected with it, or had recovered from it provided the deeply sampled blood TCRbeta repertoires that made up the dataset. A de-identified subject ID, COVID-19 status, age in years and sex were almost always included in the sample metadata. The prospective study material was composed of cDNA or gDNA derived from T cells, B-cell-depleted T cells, or PBMCs. The repertoires were released in a freely available public database meant as a resource for research on the immune response to SARS-CoV-2. Samples were obtained from the ongoing ImmuneRACE study (first 160 participants) and from over 1,000 subjects provided by 6 global collaborators.

The germline V gene (reference sequence) yields SGHKS for CDR1 and YYEKEE for CDR2. Compared with germline, V lacks 4 bases and J lacks 0 bases; bases without a gene match: 3. The CDR3 measures 16 amino acids from cysteine to phenylalanine. Left in the record is the CDR3 DNA by itself, 48 bases read in frame from the first base. What the authors observed across the whole study: How much clinical and demographic metadata was included differed by source and by participant, and the metadata was provided uncurated.

Each collaborating institution followed its own protocols to collect whole blood in K2EDTA tubes. Collaborator samples were shipped for TCRbeta analysis as frozen whole blood, isolated PBMCs, or DNA extracted from either sample type. TCRbeta CDR3 regions were amplified from genomic DNA by means of the immunoSEQ Assay, a bias-controlled multiplex PCR. In the authors' own workflow: The number of nucleated cells in each sample was estimated from the amplification of reference gene primers within the assay. To quantify the absolute abundance of each unique TCRbeta CDR3 rearrangement, sequence reads were collapsed and filtered. For each sample, productive Simpson clonality was calculated by taking the square root of Simpson's diversity index across productive rearrangements. TCRdb stores this immuneACCESS table with in-frame sequences only. Part of the clones is absent; in the studies checked, under half of the shortfall reflects unresolved V genes, and no reason is known for the rest. The V and J calls and the clone size are those of that table, but D and trimming were determined from the DNA. This sample is represented by more than 200,000 clones; around 83% of them were singletons. The ten largest make up about 8.9% of the sample.

The receptor comes from an older man with acute or convalescent COVID-19. Input material: peripheral blood. The chain links TRBV5-5 with TRBJ2-3; 12 central bases correspond to TRBD2. At the DNA level, the sequence is TGTGCCAGCAGCATGGGACTAGCGGGTAGCACAGATACGCAGTATTTT. Translated, this is CASSMGLAGSTDTQYF.